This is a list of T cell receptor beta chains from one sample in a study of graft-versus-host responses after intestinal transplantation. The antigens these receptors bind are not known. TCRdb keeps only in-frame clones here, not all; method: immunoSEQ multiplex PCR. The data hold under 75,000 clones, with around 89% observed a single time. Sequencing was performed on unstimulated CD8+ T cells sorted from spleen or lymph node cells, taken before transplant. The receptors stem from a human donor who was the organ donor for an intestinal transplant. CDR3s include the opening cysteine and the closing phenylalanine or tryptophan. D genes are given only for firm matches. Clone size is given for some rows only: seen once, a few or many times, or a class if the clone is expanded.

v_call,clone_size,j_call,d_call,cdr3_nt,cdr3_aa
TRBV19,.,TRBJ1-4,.,TGTGCCAGTAGTATCGCCCGGGTCATAGATGAAAAACTGTTTTTT,CASSIARVIDEKLFF
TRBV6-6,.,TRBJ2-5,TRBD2,TGTGCCAGCAGTTACGAGGGAGGGGAAGAGACCCAGTACTTC,CASSYEGGEETQYF
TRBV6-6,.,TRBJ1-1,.,TGTGCCAGCAGTTACCTGGCCTTACCTGAAGCTTTCTTT,CASSYLALPEAFF
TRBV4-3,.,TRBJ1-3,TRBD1,TGCGCCAGCAGCCAAGACCCTTGGACAGGGGGCCCTGGAAACACCATATATTTT,CASSQDPWTGGPGNTIYF
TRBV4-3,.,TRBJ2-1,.,TGCGCCAGCAGCCAAGTCACGGAGGGTGAGCAGTTCTTC,CASSQVTEGEQFF
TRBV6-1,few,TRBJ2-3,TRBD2,TGTGCCAGCAGTGAACTAGCGGGGGGGCCGGATACGCAGTATTTT,CASSELAGGPDTQYF
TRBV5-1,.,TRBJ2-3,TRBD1,TGCGCCAGCACGATTAGGGACAGTACGGATACGCAGTATTTT,CASTIRDSTDTQYF
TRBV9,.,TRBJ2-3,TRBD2,TGTGCCAGCACGGGGGGTACAGATACGCAGTATTTT,CASTGGTDTQYF
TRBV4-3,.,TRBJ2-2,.,TGCGCCAGCAGCCAAGAAGCGTGGAGGGCGGCGAGCGCCGGGGAGCTGTTTTTT,CASSQEAWRAASAGELFF
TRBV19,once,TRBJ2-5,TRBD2,TGTGCCAGTAGTATTCTAGCGGAAGAGACCCAGTACTTC,CASSILAEETQYF
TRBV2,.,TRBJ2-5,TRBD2,TGTGCCAGCAGTACGAATCCCCTAGCGGGGGCCTCTCAAGAGACCCAGTACTTC,CASSTNPLAGASQETQYF
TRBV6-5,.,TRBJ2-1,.,TGTGCCAGCAGACCCGGACAGAACTACAATGAGCAGTTCTTC,CASRPGQNYNEQFF
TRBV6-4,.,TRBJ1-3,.,TGTGCCAGCACCGTAAGGAGCTCTGGAAACACCATATATTTT,CASTVRSSGNTIYF
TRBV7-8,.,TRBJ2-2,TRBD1,TGTGCCAGCAGCTCGGGACAGGGGGCCGGCACCGGGGAGCTGTTTTTT,CASSSGQGAGTGELFF
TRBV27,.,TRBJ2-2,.,TGTGCCAGCAGCCCCAGGCTCTACGAAAACACCGGGGAGCTGTTTTTT,CASSPRLYENTGELFF
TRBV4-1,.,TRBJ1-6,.,TGCGCCAGCAGCCAATCCCTACCCCTACCGGTACCACCCCTCCACTTT,CASSQSLPLPVPPLHF
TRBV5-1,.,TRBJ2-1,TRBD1,TGCGCCAGCAGCTTTCGGACAGGGGGCAATGAGCAGTTCTTC,CASSFRTGGNEQFF
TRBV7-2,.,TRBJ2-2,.,TGTGCCAGCAGCTTAGTCCCCGAGACGAACACCGGGGAGCTGTTTTTT,CASSLVPETNTGELFF
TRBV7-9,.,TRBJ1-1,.,TGTGCCAGCAGCCTATATAACACTGAAGCTTTCTTT,CASSLYNTEAFF
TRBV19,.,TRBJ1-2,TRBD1,TGTGCCTCCACCGGGACAGGGGTTGATGGCTACACCTTC,CASTGTGVDGYTF
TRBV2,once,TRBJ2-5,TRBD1,TGTGCCAGCAGTGATGGGACAGGGAGGGAGACCCAGTACTTC,CASSDGTGRETQYF
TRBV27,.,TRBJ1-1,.,TGTGCCAGCAGTACTCAGCAGGGAACTGAAGCTTTCTTT,CASSTQQGTEAFF
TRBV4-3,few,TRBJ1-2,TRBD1,TGCGCCAGCAGCCAAGCGGACAGGGAGGGAGGCTACACCTTC,CASSQADREGGYTF
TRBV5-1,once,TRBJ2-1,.,TGCGCCAGCAGCTTGGCCACTCCTGCTAGAAGCAATGAGCAGTTCTTC,CASSLATPARSNEQFF
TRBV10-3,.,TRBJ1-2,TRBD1,TGTGCCATCAGTGAGTCTGTGGGACAGGGCAATGGCTACACCTTC,CAISESVGQGNGYTF
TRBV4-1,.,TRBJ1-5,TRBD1,TGCGCCAGCAGCCAGGGACAGGGGGAAAGCAATCAGCCCCAGCATTTT,CASSQGQGESNQPQHF
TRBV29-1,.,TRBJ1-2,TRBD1,TGCAGCGTCATACCGTTGACAGGGGTCGGCTACACCTTC,CSVIPLTGVGYTF
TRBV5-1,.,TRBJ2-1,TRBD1,TGCGCCAGCAGCCAAAGACCGGGACAGGGTTACAATGAGCAGTTCTTC,CASSQRPGQGYNEQFF
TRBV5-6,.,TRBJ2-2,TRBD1,TGTGCCAGCAGCTTCACAGGGGGCACCGGGGAGCTGTTTTTT,CASSFTGGTGELFF
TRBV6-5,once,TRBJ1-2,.,TGTGCCAGCAGTTACTCCGGGGTTGGCTACACCTTC,CASSYSGVGYTF
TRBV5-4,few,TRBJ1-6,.,TGTGCCAGCAGCACCGGTGACGACGGGACACCCCTCCACTTT,CASSTGDDGTPLHF
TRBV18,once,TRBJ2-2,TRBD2,TGTGCCAGCTCCACAACCCCTAGCGGGAACACCGGGGAGCTGTTTTTT,CASSTTPSGNTGELFF
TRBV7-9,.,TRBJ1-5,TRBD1,TGTGCCAGCAGCTTAGGACAGGGTAGCAATCAGCCCCAGCATTTT,CASSLGQGSNQPQHF
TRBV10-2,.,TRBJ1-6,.,TGCGCCAGCTCTTTTCGACAGGAAAGCTATAATTCACCCCTCCACTTT,CASSFRQESYNSPLHF
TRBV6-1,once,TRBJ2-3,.,TGTGCCAGCAGTGAAGAATTGGCTAGCACAGATACGCAGTATTTT,CASSEELASTDTQYF
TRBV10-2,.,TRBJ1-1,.,TGCGCCAGCAGTGAGGGGAGGAACACTGAAGCTTTCTTT,CASSEGRNTEAFF
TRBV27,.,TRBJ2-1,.,TGTGCCAGCAGTTTCGAGTGGGAGAGCTCCTACAATGAGCAGTTCTTC,CASSFEWESSYNEQFF
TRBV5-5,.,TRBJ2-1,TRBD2,TGTGCCAGCAGCTTAAGAGCGGGGGGGCCTTGGGAGCAGTTCTTC,CASSLRAGGPWEQFF
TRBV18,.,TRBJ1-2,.,TGTGCCAGCTCACCAGGGGCCTGGAGTGGCTACACCTTC,CASSPGAWSGYTF
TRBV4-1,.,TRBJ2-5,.,TGCGCCAGCAGCCACGCGGGAGAGACCCAGTACTTC,CASSHAGETQYF
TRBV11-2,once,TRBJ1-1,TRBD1,TGTGCCAGCAGCTTACCGGGTGGAGAAAATTACAGGGGCAACACTGAAGCTTTCTTT,CASSLPGGENYRGNTEAFF
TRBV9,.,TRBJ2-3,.,TGTGCCAGCAGCGTAGTGGAGCGGAGCACAGATACGCAGTATTTT,CASSVVERSTDTQYF
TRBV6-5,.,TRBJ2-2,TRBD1,TGTGCCAGCAGTGTCCGGGACAGTTACACCGGGGAGCTGTTTTTT,CASSVRDSYTGELFF
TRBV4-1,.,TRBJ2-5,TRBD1,TGCGCCAGCAGCCAAGATTTGGGACAGGGGGTCGGAGAGACCCAGTACTTC,CASSQDLGQGVGETQYF
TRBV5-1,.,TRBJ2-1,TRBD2,TGCGCCAGCAGCTTCTTAGCGGGGGGTTTCCCCGTGGGGGTACATGAGCAGTTCTTC,CASSFLAGGFPVGVHEQFF